Shown below are 14 T cell receptor beta chains from a single sample sequenced in a study of Ad26.COV2.S vaccination and SARS-CoV-2 variants. Sequencing was performed with immunoSEQ multiplex PCR; in TCRdb, only in-frame clones are kept and a portion is missing. The table includes some 350,000 clones, about 90% detected once. Here the sequenced sample was peripheral blood, taken after recovery from COVID-19. The receptors were sampled from a human donor who had recovered from COVID-19.

The chain combines TRBV10-3 with TRBJ1-2; D is possibly TRBD1 (6 bases). Germline V gene sequence: CDR1 ENHRY, CDR2 SYGVKD. The CDR3 is 14 amino acids. Trimming stripped 6 bases from V and 8 bases from J, with 19 bases between. The CDR3 here is CAISPLQGSGGYTF. Written as DNA, the CDR3 is TGTGCCATCAGCCCCCTACAGGGTTCAGGAGGCTACACCTTC.

The V and J genes are TRBV5-4 and TRBJ2-3; 10 nucleotides line up with TRBD2. Germline V gene sequence: CDR1 SGHNT, CDR2 YYREEE (reference sequence). The J segment lost 6 bases and the V segment lost 5 bases, leaving 3 bases of the junction unmatched. The CDR3 has 13 amino acids. Here the CDR3 DNA reads TGTGCCAGCAGTGGACTAGCGGAGGATACGCAGTATTTT. Its translation: CASSGLAEDTQYF.

In this sample, this clone turned up once. The chain uses TRBV5-1 and TRBJ2-4; tentatively, D is TRBD2 (6 bases). V was clipped by 5 bases and J by 0 bases, with 18 bases between them. The CDR3 has 17 residues. CDR1 SGHRS and CDR2 YFSETQ come from the germline V gene. Here the CDR3 reads CASREVRGSEAKNIQYF. The CDR3 bases are TGCGCCAGCAGGGAGGTACGGGGGTCCGAAGCCAAAAACATTCAGTACTTC.

The V and J genes are TRBV5-5 and TRBJ1-4; weak D call: TRBD1 (5 bases). Trimming pared 4 bases from V and 3 bases from J, leaving 13 bases between. The CDR3 runs 15 residues. Germline V gene lookup returns CDR1 SGHKS and CDR2 YYEKEE (reference sequence). CDR3 DNA: TGTGCCAGCAGCCTGGATGGGGCGGCTAATGAAAAACTGTTTTTT. It is translated as CASSLDGAANEKLFF.

The chain carries TRBV27 and TRBJ2-5; 7 bases agree with TRBD1. Germline trimming cut 5 bases from V and 5 bases from J; bases unmatched to any gene: 8. Germline lookup yields CDR1 MNHEY and CDR2 SMNVEV (reference sequence). The CDR3 covers 14 residues. The CDR3: CASSVTGPLETQYF. The CDR3 bases are TGTGCCAGCAGTGTGACAGGGCCACTGGAGACCCAGTACTTC.

V usage is TRBV2 and J usage is TRBJ1-3; D call uncertain. Germline CDR1 and CDR2: SNHLY and FYNNEI. This CDR3 contains 17 residues. The ends were cut back, 4 bases at V and 1 base at J, with 17 bases in the middle. The CDR3 coding sequence is TGTGCCAGCAGTGCCGGCGCATGGGAGTCGTCTGGAAACACCATATATTTT. Its protein is CASSAGAWESSGNTIYF.

The V and J genes are TRBV6-5 and TRBJ2-2; TRBD2 agrees at 7 bases. Germline CDR1 MNHEY, CDR2 SVGAGI. Germline trimming cut 0 bases from V and 4 bases from J; bases unmatched to any gene: 2. The CDR3 contains 15 residues. The CDR3 loop is CASSYSRTSTGELFF. The DNA for the CDR3 is TGTGCCAGCAGTTACTCGAGGACTAGCACCGGGGAGCTGTTTTTT.

In DNA form, the CDR3 reads TGTGCCAGCTCACCTCTCCCCACAGCGGCCACTGAAGCTTTCTTT. This translates into CASSPLPTAATEAFF. The rearrangement links TRBV18 to TRBJ1-1, with D uncertain. There are 15 residues in the CDR3. Germline CDR1 and CDR2: KGHSH and LQKENI. The V gene lost 3 bases and the J gene lost 4 bases, with 15 bases spanning the gap.

V gene TRBV5-1 combines with J gene TRBJ1-2; 7 positions agree with TRBD1. The CDR3 is made up of 16 amino acids. Germline V gives CDR1 SGHRS, CDR2 YFSETQ. V shed 0 bases, J shed 4 bases, and the junction held 9 bases outside the gene matches. CDR3 DNA: TGCGCCAGCAGCTTGGAACCGACAGGGCAAGCCTATGGCTACACCTTC. It is translated as CASSLEPTGQAYGYTF.

The chain recombines TRBV15 with TRBJ1-1; D unresolved. Trimming stripped 5 bases from V and 7 bases from J, with 11 bases between. Germline V gene lookup returns CDR1 LNHNV and CDR2 YYDKDF (reference sequence). The CDR3 has 12 amino acids. The CDR3 DNA reads as TGTGCCACCAGCCCCCCGGGTGGTGAAGCTTTCTTT. This sequence encodes CATSPPGGEAFF.

This rearrangement joins TRBV6-1 to TRBJ1-2; the match to TRBD1 covers 10 bases. The junction had 9 bases not matched to a gene; V was cut back by 0 bases and J by 14 bases. The CDR3 is 14 amino acids. Germline CDR1 reads MNHNS; CDR2 reads SASEGT. CDR3 amino acids: CASSEAWDRGGGTF. The CDR3 bases are TGTGCCAGCAGTGAAGCCTGGGACAGGGGAGGGGGTACCTTC.

The CDR3, as DNA: TGTGCCAGCAGTGACGACAGAAACGTCGAGCAGTACTTC. This codes for CASSDDRNVEQYF. The gene calls are TRBV2 and TRBJ2-7; perhaps TRBD1 as D (5 bases). CDR1 is SNHLY, CDR2 FYNNEI, per germline. This CDR3 spans 13 amino acids. V was clipped by 3 bases and J by 6 bases, with 12 bases between them.

This clone was observed a few times. The genes are TRBV10-1 and TRBJ1-6; D is ambiguous. V shed 0 bases and J shed 11 bases, with 5 bases lying between them. The CDR3 extends over 12 amino acids. Germline loops: CDR1 WNHNN, CDR2 SYGVQD (reference sequence). The CDR3 DNA is TGCGCCAGCAGTGAGTCCTCCCCACCCCTCCACTTT. It is translated as CASSESSPPLHF.

The rearrangement links TRBV7-3 to TRBJ2-5, with D tentatively TRBD1 (6 bases). The CDR3 is 14 residues long. CDR1 and CDR2 from the germline V gene are SGHTA and FQGTGA. Trimming took 1 base from V and 5 from J, leaving 11 bases between them. The CDR3 is CASSLMGARETQYF. CDR3 nucleotides: TGTGCCAGCAGCTTAATGGGGGCCCGGGAGACCCAGTACTTC.